Given below is one T cell receptor (beta chain) in context. The sample is drawn from a study of memory CD8 T cells in hepatitis C reinfection. Described time point: late/post reinfection, 12 to 24 weeks after detection. No in vitro expansion preceded TCR sequencing of the sorted cells. V trimming: 5 bases; J trimming: 1 base; junction bases outside the gene matches: 4. The CDR3 totals 16 residues. Germline V lookup: CDR1 SGHTA, CDR2 FQGNSA. Generated by immunoSEQ multiplex PCR, the TCRdb table keeps only in-frame clones and is missing some. The repertoire consists of around 45,000 clones, with 80% to 90% occurring once and the leading ten covering 0.6% to 0.85%.

The chain uses TRBV7-2 and TRBJ2-1, with 11 bases matching TRBD1. The TCR originated in a man aged 18 to 30 with hepatitis C virus infection. The specimen was naive CD8+ T cells sorted from blood. Here the CDR3 DNA reads TGTGCCAGCAGCCTCGGGACAGGGGGTTCCTACAATGAGCAGTTCTTC. It is translated as CASSLGTGGSYNEQFF.